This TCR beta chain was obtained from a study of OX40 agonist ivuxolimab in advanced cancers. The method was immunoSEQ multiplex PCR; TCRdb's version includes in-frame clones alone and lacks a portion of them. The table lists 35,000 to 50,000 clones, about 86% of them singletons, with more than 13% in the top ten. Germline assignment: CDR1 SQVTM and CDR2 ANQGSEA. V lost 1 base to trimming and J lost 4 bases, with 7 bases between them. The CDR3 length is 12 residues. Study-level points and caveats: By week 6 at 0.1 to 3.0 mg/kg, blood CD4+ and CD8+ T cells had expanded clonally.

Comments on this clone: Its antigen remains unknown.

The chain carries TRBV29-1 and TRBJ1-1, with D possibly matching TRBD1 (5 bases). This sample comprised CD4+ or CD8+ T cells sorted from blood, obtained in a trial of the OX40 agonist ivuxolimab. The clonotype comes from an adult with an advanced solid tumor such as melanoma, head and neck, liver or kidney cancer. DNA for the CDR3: TGCAGCGTTGAAGGGGGCGTCACTGAAGCTTTCTTT. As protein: CSVEGGVTEAFF.